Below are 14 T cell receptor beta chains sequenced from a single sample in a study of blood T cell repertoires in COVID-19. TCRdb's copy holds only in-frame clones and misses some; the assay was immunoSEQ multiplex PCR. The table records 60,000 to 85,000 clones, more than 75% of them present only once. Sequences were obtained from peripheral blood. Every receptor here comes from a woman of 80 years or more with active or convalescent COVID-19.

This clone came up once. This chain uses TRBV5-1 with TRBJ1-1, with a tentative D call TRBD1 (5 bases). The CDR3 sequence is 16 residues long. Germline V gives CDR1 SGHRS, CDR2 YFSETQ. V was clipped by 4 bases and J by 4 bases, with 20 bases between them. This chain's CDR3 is CASSPISGGEITEAFF. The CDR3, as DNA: TGCGCCAGCAGCCCCATTTCCGGGGGGGAAATCACTGAAGCTTTCTTT.

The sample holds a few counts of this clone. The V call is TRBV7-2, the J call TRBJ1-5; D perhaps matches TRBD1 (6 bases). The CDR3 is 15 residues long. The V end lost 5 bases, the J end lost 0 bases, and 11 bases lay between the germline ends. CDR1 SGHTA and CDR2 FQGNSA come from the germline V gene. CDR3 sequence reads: CASSGHRASNQPQHF. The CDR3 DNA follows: TGTGCCAGCAGCGGACACAGGGCTAGCAATCAGCCCCAGCATTTT.

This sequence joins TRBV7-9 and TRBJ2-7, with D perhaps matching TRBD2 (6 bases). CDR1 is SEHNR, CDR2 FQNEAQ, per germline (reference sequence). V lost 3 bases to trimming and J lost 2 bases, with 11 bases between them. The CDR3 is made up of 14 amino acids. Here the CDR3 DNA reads TGTGCCAGCAGCTTTTCGGGGAGGACCTACGAGCAGTACTTC. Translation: CASSFSGRTYEQYF.

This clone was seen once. CDR3 residues: CAISGRDSTYGYTF. CDR3 DNA sequence: TGTGCCATCAGTGGGAGGGACAGCACCTATGGCTACACCTTC. V and J are TRBV10-3 and TRBJ1-2; 7 bases line up with TRBD1. Germline V gene data show CDR1 as ENHRY and CDR2 as SYGVKD. The ends lost 4 bases at V and 4 bases at J; junction bases unmatched: 6. The CDR3 loop spans 14 amino acids.

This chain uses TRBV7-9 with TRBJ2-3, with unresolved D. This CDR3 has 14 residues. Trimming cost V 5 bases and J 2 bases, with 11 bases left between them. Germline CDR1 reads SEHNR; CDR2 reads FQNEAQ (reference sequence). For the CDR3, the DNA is TGTGCCAGCAGCCCACGTAGTAACACAGATACGCAGTATTTT. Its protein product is CASSPRSNTDTQYF.

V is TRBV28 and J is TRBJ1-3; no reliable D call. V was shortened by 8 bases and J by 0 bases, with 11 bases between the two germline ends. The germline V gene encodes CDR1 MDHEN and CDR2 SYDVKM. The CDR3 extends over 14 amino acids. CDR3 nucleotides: TGTGCCAGCTATCGCGGCAGCTCTGGAAACACCATATATTTT. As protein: CASYRGSSGNTIYF.

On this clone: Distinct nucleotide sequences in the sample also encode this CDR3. CDR3 sequence reads: CSGGQGNTEAFF. The CDR3 DNA sequence: TGCAGCGGGGGACAGGGAAACACTGAAGCTTTCTTT. This sequence joins TRBV29-1 and TRBJ1-1; 9 bases align to TRBD1. Germline V lookup: CDR1 SQVTM, CDR2 ANQGSEA. This CDR3 has 12 amino acids. Trimming removed 7 bases from V and 2 bases from J; junction bases left unmatched: 2.

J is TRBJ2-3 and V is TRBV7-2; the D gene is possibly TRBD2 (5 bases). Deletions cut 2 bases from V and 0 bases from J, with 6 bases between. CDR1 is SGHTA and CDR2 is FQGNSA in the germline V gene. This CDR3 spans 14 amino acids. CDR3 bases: TGTGCCAGCAGCTTACAGCGGAGCACAGATACGCAGTATTTT. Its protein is CASSLQRSTDTQYF. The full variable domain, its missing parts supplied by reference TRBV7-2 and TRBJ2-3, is GAGVSQSPSNKVTEKGKDVELRCDPISGHTALYWYRQSLGQGLEFLIYFQGNSAPDKSGLPSDRFSAERTGGSVSTLTIQRTQQEDSAVYLCASSLQRSTDTQYFGPGTRLTVL.

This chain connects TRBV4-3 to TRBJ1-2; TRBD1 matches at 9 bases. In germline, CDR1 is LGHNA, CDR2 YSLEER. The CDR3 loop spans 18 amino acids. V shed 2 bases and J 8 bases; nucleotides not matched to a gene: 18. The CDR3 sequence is CASSQLMAPGQGSRGYTF. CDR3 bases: TGCGCCAGCAGCCAATTAATGGCACCGGGACAGGGATCACGCGGCTACACCTTC.

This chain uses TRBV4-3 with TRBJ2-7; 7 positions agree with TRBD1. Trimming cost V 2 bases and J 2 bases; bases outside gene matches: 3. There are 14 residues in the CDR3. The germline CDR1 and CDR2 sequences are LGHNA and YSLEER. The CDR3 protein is CASSQSTGTYEQYF. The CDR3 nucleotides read TGCGCCAGCAGCCAATCGACAGGGACCTACGAGCAGTACTTC.

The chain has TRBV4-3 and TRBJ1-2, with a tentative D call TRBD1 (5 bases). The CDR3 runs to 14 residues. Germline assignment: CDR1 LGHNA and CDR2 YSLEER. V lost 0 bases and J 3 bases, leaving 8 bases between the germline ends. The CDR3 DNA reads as TGCGCCAGCAGCCAAGACAACAGGCACTATGGCTACACCTTC. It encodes CASSQDNRHYGYTF.

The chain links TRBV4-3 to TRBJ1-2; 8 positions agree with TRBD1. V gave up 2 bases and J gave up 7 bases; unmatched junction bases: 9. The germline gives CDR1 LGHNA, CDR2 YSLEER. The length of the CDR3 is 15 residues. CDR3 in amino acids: CASSQQRQGIVGYTF. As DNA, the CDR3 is TGCGCCAGCAGCCAACAAAGACAGGGGATTGTTGGCTACACCTTC.

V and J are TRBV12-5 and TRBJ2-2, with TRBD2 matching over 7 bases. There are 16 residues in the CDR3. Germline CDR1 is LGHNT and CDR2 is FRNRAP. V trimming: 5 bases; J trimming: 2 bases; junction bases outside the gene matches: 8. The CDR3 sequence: CASGMLETSNTGELFF. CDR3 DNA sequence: TGTGCTAGTGGTATGCTCGAGACTAGCAACACCGGGGAGCTGTTTTTT.

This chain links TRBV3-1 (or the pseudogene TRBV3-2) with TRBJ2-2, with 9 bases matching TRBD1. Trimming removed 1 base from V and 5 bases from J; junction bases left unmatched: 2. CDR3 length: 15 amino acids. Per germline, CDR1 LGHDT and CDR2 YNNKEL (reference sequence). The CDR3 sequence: CASSQVGQGTGELFF. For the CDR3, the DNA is TGTGCCAGCAGCCAAGTTGGACAGGGGACCGGGGAGCTGTTTTTT.